This TCR beta chain was captured by sequencing in a study of cytomegalovirus exposure and HLA in healthy donors. Study outcomes and limitations: A few of the chains that were CMV-associated were confirmed in vitro to be specific for CMV antigens.

Germline CDR1 is WSHSY and CDR2 is SAAADI. The CDR3 runs 14 residues. After removal of 5 bases from V and 4 bases from J, the junction contained 2 bases not matched to a gene. For this clone: As yet, its antigen is unknown.

Participants comprised healthy donors of bone marrow. Vbeta (60) and Jbeta (13) primers were used in the PCR. Libraries were prepared by immunoSEQ multiplex PCR; TCRdb keeps only in-frame clonotypes and omits some of them. The profile shows approximately 110,000 clones, around 80% of them singletons. The chain couples TRBV10-2 to TRBJ2-5, with TRBD2 matching over 12 bases. Sample: PBMCs. The origin of this receptor is a young man in good health and CMV-seronegative. The CDR3 DNA reads TGCGCCAGCAGTCGGACTAGCGGGACAGAGACCCAGTACTTC. Protein: CASSRTSGTETQYF.